This TCR beta chain came from a study of T cells in localized non-small cell lung cancer. Overall study findings and caveats: Median detection of top 100 tumor clones in adjacent lung was over 45 clones.

Turning to this clone: The antigen remains unidentified.

The CDR3 runs 14 residues. Unmatched junction bases numbered 5, after V lost 2 bases and J lost 6 bases. Germline V CDR1 and CDR2: KGHSH, LQKENI. TCRdb's copy holds only in-frame clones and misses some; the assay was immunoSEQ multiplex PCR. The data show roughly 17,000 clones, approximately 90% seen once. This TCR came from a male donor at least 60 years old with stage II squamous cell lung carcinoma. This specimen consisted of peripheral blood, obtained before any cancer treatment. V is TRBV18 and J is TRBJ2-7, with 9 bases that match TRBD1. CDR3 coding DNA: TGTGCCAGCTCACCAATTGGGGACAGGGTCGAGCAGTACTTC. It codes for CASSPIGDRVEQYF.